The 25 T cell receptor beta chains listed next were all sequenced from one sample in a study of spatial heterogeneity in lung cancer. The time point denotes: sample taken at primary tumor resection. From tumor, nontumor lung or frozen PBMC, whole RNA was taken unsorted for sequencing. One entry per CDR3 protein, called by TCRdb with MiXCR from the 5' RACE reads. The sample yields tens of thousands of distinct CDR3 sequences, around 21% seen once. The material was PBMCs, obtained at surgery. These receptors came from a male donor with early-stage non-small cell lung cancer.

This clonotype has more than one count but fewer than ten. J is TRBJ1-2 and V is TRBV15; the match to TRBD1 covers 7 bases. V shed 7 bases and J 7 bases; nucleotides not matched to a gene: 9. The CDR3 sequence is 13 residues long. The germline V gene encodes CDR1 LNHNV and CDR2 YYDKDF (reference sequence). The DNA of the CDR3 is TGTGCCACCAACACAGGGGCCAATACTGGCTACACCTTC. This translates into CATNTGANTGYTF.

This chain connects TRBV5-1 to TRBJ1-1, with D unclear. The CDR3 is 13 residues long. The germline gives CDR1 SGHRS, CDR2 YFSETQ. V dropped 4 bases and J dropped 0 bases, with 7 bases sitting between them. The CDR3 reads CASSQGLNTEAFF. The DNA of the CDR3 is TGCGCCAGCAGCCAAGGGCTGAACACTGAAGCTTTCTTT.

This clonotype was counted at least ten times. This rearrangement joins TRBV6-2 or TRBV6-3 to TRBJ2-7; D may be TRBD2 (5 bases). This CDR3 comprises 16 residues. CDR1 is MNHEY, CDR2 SVGEGT, per germline. V lost 3 bases and J lost 0, with 15 bases in between. The CDR3 is CASSYVRGQPSYEQYF. CDR3 in DNA: TGTGCCAGCAGTTATGTTCGGGGTCAGCCCTCCTACGAGCAGTACTTC.

The V gene is TRBV6-5, the J gene TRBJ1-6, with D possibly matching TRBD1 (6 bases). CDR1 and CDR2 from the germline V gene are MNHEY and SVGAGI. This CDR3 spans 14 amino acids. V lost 5 bases and J 5 bases, leaving 10 bases between the germline ends. This CDR3 is CASSQGQDNSPLHF. The CDR3 DNA sequence: TGTGCCAGCAGTCAGGGGCAGGATAATTCACCCCTCCACTTT.

The rearrangement uses TRBV7-2 and TRBJ2-1; the match to TRBD1 covers 10 bases. The CDR3 covers 18 residues. With V trimmed by 4 bases and J by 4 bases, 13 bases remained unmatched. Looked up from germline, CDR1 is SGHTA and CDR2 is FQGNSA. The DNA for the CDR3 is TGTGCCAGCAGCTCGTCACCTTACCGGGACAGGGGTTACAATGAGCAGTTCTTC. Protein: CASSSSPYRDRGYNEQFF.

This sequence joins TRBV6-2 or TRBV6-3 and TRBJ2-2; 9 nucleotides align to TRBD1. The germline V gene has CDR1 MNHEY and CDR2 SVGEGT. V lost 5 bases, J lost 5 bases, and 6 bases stayed unmatched. This CDR3 spans 15 amino acids. This chain's CDR3 is CASSPGTGSTGELFF. CDR3 nucleotides: TGTGCCAGCAGTCCCGGGACAGGGAGTACCGGGGAGCTGTTTTTT.

This clonotype was detected a few times. J is TRBJ1-2 and V is TRBV6-5; TRBD1 is a possible D gene (6 bases). V lost 4 bases and J 4 bases, leaving 13 bases between the germline ends. CDR3 length: 14 amino acids. Germline V gene sequence: CDR1 MNHEY, CDR2 SVGAGI. CDR3 nucleotides: TGTGCCAGCAGTTTGGCGGGGGGCCTCTATGGCTACACCTTC. Translated, it gives CASSLAGGLYGYTF.

The V gene is TRBV5-1, the J gene TRBJ2-3, with a tentative D call TRBD1 (5 bases). Germline CDR1 reads SGHRS; CDR2 reads YFSETQ. The V end was cut by 4 bases, the J end by 2 bases, with 17 bases between. The CDR3 covers 16 residues. CDR3 sequence (DNA): TGCGCCAGCAGCGACGGCCTGACAGCTATCACAGATACGCAGTATTTT. It translates to CASSDGLTAITDTQYF.

In this sample, this clonotype turned up many times. CDR3 bases: TGCAGCGTTGTCAGACCCCCGAACACTGAAGCTTTCTTT. Amino acid sequence: CSVVRPPNTEAFF. This chain links TRBV29-1 with TRBJ1-1, with D uncertain. The CDR3 loop spans 13 amino acids. Germline CDR1 and CDR2: SQVTM and ANQGSEA. Trimming removed 4 bases at V and 1 base at J, with 10 bases between.

With regard to this clonotype: The junction departs from the called germline gene at one end, perhaps through a read error. This chain uses TRBV18 with TRBJ2-5; 9 nucleotides align to TRBD1. The V gene's germline CDR1 is KGHSH and CDR2 LQKENI. CDR3 size: 14 residues. This CDR3 is CASSLTTGGEIQYF. CDR3 DNA sequence: TGTGCCAGCTCACTGACGACAGGGGGAGAGATCCAGTACTTC.

There are a few counts of this clonotype. The rearrangement links TRBV29-1 to TRBJ2-5, with D possibly called TRBD1 or TRBD2 (5 bases each). In germline, CDR1 is SQVTM, CDR2 ANQGSEA. V lost 1 base and J lost 7, with 10 bases in between. The CDR3 covers 12 residues. CDR3 DNA: TGCAGCGTTGAAGTGGGGACGGGGACCCAGTACTTC. This sequence encodes CSVEVGTGTQYF.

This rearrangement joins TRBV5-6 to TRBJ2-7, with TRBD2 as a possible D gene (6 bases). Per the germline V gene, CDR1 is SGHDT and CDR2 is YYEEEE. The CDR3 length is 17 residues. V was trimmed by 1 base and J by 0 bases, leaving 17 bases between them. The CDR3 DNA reads TGTGCCAGCAGCTTGCCCGACATTTTCGGGAGCTCCTACGAGCAGTACTTC. Protein: CASSLPDIFGSSYEQYF. Full variable domain (remainder filled in from reference TRBV5-6 and TRBJ2-7): DAGVTQSPTHLIKTRGQQVTLRCSPKSGHDTVSWYQQALGQGPQFIFQYYEEEERQRGNFPDRFSGHQFPNYSSELNVNALLLGDSALYLCASSLPDIFGSSYEQYFGPGTRLTVT.

This clonotype appeared a few times. The chain links TRBV27 to TRBJ1-1; TRBD1 matches at 9 bases. The CDR3 is 16 amino acids. With 3 bases clipped from V and 6 bases from J, the junction kept 11 bases outside the gene matches. Germline values: CDR1 MNHEY, CDR2 SMNVEV (reference sequence). This chain's CDR3 is CASSFTGGSRKAEAFF. The CDR3 DNA reads TGTGCCAGCAGTTTTACAGGGGGCAGTAGGAAGGCTGAAGCTTTCTTT.

V is TRBV23-1 and J is TRBJ2-7; 12 bases line up with TRBD2. TRBV23-1 is an ORF for which the function is uncertain. CDR3 length: 13 residues. The CDR3 DNA is TGCGCCAGCAGTCAATCTAGGCTAGCGGGAGGGCAAGTC. Its translation: CASSQSRLAGGQV.

J is TRBJ2-1 and V is TRBV6-1; 11 positions match TRBD2. The junction had 7 bases not matched to a gene; V was cut back by 6 bases and J by 9 bases. This CDR3 has 14 amino acids. CDR1 is MNHNS and CDR2 is SASEGT in the germline V gene. CDR3 amino acids: CASRLGTSGSEQFF. The DNA for the CDR3 is TGTGCCAGCAGACTCGGGACTAGCGGAAGTGAGCAGTTCTTC.

V gene TRBV24-1 combines with J gene TRBJ2-2; D gene unclear. The CDR3 extends over 13 amino acids. V was trimmed by 1 base and J by 5 bases, leaving 4 bases between them. The germline V gene encodes CDR1 KGHDR and CDR2 SFDVKD. The CDR3 loop is CATSDFETGELFF. The CDR3 nucleotides are TGTGCCACCAGTGATTTCGAGACCGGGGAGCTGTTTTTT.

The CDR3 nucleotides are TGTGCCAGCAGCGTAGCCGTAGGGCGGGGAGAGACCCAGTACTTC. Its protein is CASSVAVGRGETQYF. The chain has TRBV9 and TRBJ2-5, with D perhaps matching TRBD2 (6 bases). Trimming took 0 bases from V and 4 from J, leaving 13 bases between them. CDR1 is SGDLS, CDR2 YYNGEE, per germline. This CDR3 has 15 residues.

This clonotype was recorded many times. The chain employs TRBV20-1 and TRBJ2-2, with D hard to call. The CDR3 is 15 residues long. Germline assignment: CDR1 DFQATT and CDR2 SNEGSKA (reference sequence). V was pared by 5 bases and J by 2 bases, with 15 bases between. CDR3 protein: CSAAPRTVNTGELFF. The CDR3, as DNA: TGCAGTGCTGCCCCACGGACGGTTAACACCGGGGAGCTGTTTTTT.

This clonotype was detected only a few times. This rearrangement joins TRBV28 to TRBJ2-5; a weak D match, TRBD1 (6 bases). Looked up from germline, CDR1 is MDHEN and CDR2 is SYDVKM. This CDR3 is built from 14 residues. V was cut by 6 bases and J by 7 bases, with 18 bases left in between. CDR3 nucleotides: TGTGCCAGCAGCCGAACAGGGAGTTCAGGGACCCAGTACTTC. Its protein product is CASSRTGSSGTQYF.

This rearrangement joins TRBV6-2 or TRBV6-3 to TRBJ1-4; no clear D gene. CDR3 length equals 16 residues. Germline V gene sequence: CDR1 MNHEY, CDR2 SVGEGT. V was trimmed by 4 bases and J by 0 bases, leaving 12 bases between them. The CDR3 DNA reads TGTGCCAGCAGTTCCTTCCGGACGGCAACTAATGAAAAACTGTTTTTT. It yields the protein CASSSFRTATNEKLFF.

This clonotype was detected a few times. This rearrangement joins TRBV6-2 or TRBV6-3 to TRBJ1-5, with a tentative D call TRBD1 (6 bases). CDR1 is MNHEY, CDR2 SVGEGT, per germline. The CDR3 spans 15 residues. Trimming removed 4 bases at V and 4 bases at J, with 14 bases between. For the CDR3, the DNA is TGTGCCAGCAGTTCGTTGGGGGCAGGGAATCAGCCCCAGCATTTT. Encoded protein: CASSSLGAGNQPQHF.

The table lists this clonotype with many counts. The genes are TRBV7-8 and TRBJ2-1; D is perhaps TRBD2 (5 bases). Trimming cost V 5 bases and J 8 bases, with 16 bases left between them. This CDR3 spans 14 amino acids. Germline-derived CDR1 and CDR2 are SGHVS and FQNEAQ. CDR3 DNA sequence: TGTGCCAGCAGCGCCTATGAGACACTAGATGAGCAGTTCTTC. It yields the protein CASSAYETLDEQFF.

This clonotype was seen more than once but under ten times. The chain recombines TRBV7-6 with TRBJ2-3; 8 nucleotides agree with TRBD2. The CDR3 covers 15 residues. Trimming took 4 bases from V and 2 from J; bases not matched to a gene: 5. CDR1 SGHVS and CDR2 FNYEAQ come from the germline V gene. As DNA, the CDR3 is TGTGCCAGCAGCTCATTAGCGGGGTACACAGATACGCAGTATTTT. Its translation: CASSSLAGYTDTQYF.

A few counts support this clonotype. The V and J genes are TRBV12-3 or TRBV12-4 and TRBJ2-1, with unresolved D. Trimming took off 3 bases at V and 0 bases at J, with 6 bases between the two ends. This CDR3 spans 14 amino acids. The CDR3, as DNA: TGTGCCAGCAGTTTTAGGGTCTCCTACAATGAGCAGTTCTTC. It translates to CASSFRVSYNEQFF.

The sample holds a few counts of this clonotype. The V gene is TRBV5-1, the J gene TRBJ2-4; a possible D gene is TRBD2 (6 bases). Looked up from germline, CDR1 is SGHRS and CDR2 is YFSETQ. This CDR3 has 17 amino acids. Deletions cut 4 bases from V and 0 bases from J, with 17 bases between. The CDR3 coding sequence is TGCGCCAGCAGCATGCGGGGAGGTGTGCTAGCCAAAAACATTCAGTACTTC. Translating gives CASSMRGGVLAKNIQYF.